One sample yielded the 23 T cell receptor beta chains listed below, sequenced in a study of CD4+ T cells in melanoma. The data were produced by immunoSEQ multiplex PCR, yet TCRdb's version contains in-frame clones alone and is incomplete. The repertoire holds roughly 10,000 clones, with approximately 61% as singletons. The material sequenced was cells from a culture (not recorded whether cultured in vitro). These receptors were obtained from a human donor with melanoma.

This chain joins TRBV4-1 and TRBJ2-1; D might be TRBD1 (5 bases). The CDR3 runs 15 residues. The V end was cut by 6 bases, the J end by 0 bases, with 12 bases between. Germline V CDR1 and CDR2: MGHRA, YSYEKL. In DNA form, the CDR3 reads TGCGCCAGCAGTTACAGGTCTAGCTCCTACAATGAGCAGTTCTTC. Translated: CASSYRSSSYNEQFF.

CDR3 region: CASSSASGGLETQYF. The CDR3 coding sequence is TGCGCCAGCAGCTCCGCTAGCGGGGGGTTAGAGACCCAGTACTTC. V gene TRBV5-1 combines with J gene TRBJ2-5; 11 bases fit TRBD2. Germline trimming cut 3 bases from V and 4 bases from J; bases unmatched to any gene: 5. Germline CDR1 reads SGHRS; CDR2 reads YFSETQ. This CDR3 is 15 amino acids long.

This sequence joins TRBV5-4 and TRBJ2-3; 7 nucleotides match TRBD2. The CDR3 totals 12 residues. V lost 4 bases to trimming and J lost 5 bases; unmatched junction nucleotides: 1. CDR1 is SGHNT and CDR2 is YYREEE in the germline V gene (reference sequence). The CDR3 nucleotides are TGTGCCAGCAGCCCGGGGGGAGATACGCAGTATTTT. Its protein is CASSPGGDTQYF.

V is TRBV5-3 and J is TRBJ2-2; 9 positions agree with TRBD2. TRBV5-3 is an ORF, and what it does is uncertain. The CDR3 contains 18 residues. Losses at the gene ends were 1 base for V and 7 bases for J; bases not matched to a gene: 14. The DNA of the CDR3 is TGTGCCAGAAGCTTGTCCTCGTGGGCGGGGGGGATCGGCGGGGAGCTGTTTTTT. Amino acid sequence: CARSLSSWAGGIGGELFF.

This chain uses TRBV7-8 with TRBJ1-2; 7 positions agree with TRBD1. The V gene's germline CDR1 is SGHVS and CDR2 FQNEAQ. The CDR3 covers 15 residues. The junction had 9 bases not matched to a gene; V was cut back by 5 bases and J by 3 bases. CDR3 in DNA: TGTGCCAGCAGCCAAGCGGGACAGTTTCACTATGGCTACACCTTC. It is translated as CASSQAGQFHYGYTF. The full variable domain, in which reference TRBV7-8 and TRBJ1-2 provide the parts outside the CDR3, is GAGVSQSPRYKVAKRGQDVALRCDPISGHVSLFWYQQALGQGPEFLTYFQNEAQLDKSGLPSDRFFAERPEGSVSTLKIQRTQQEDSAVYLCASSQAGQFHYGYTFGSGTRLTVV.

The rearrangement joins TRBV28 to TRBJ2-5; 7 bases map to TRBD1. Germline CDR1 reads MDHEN; CDR2 reads SYDVKM. V lost 4 bases to trimming and J lost 2 bases; unmatched junction nucleotides: 7. The CDR3 contains 15 residues. Here the CDR3 DNA reads TGTGCCAGCAGTTCATCCGGGACAGCTCAAGAGACCCAGTACTTC. Its translation is CASSSSGTAQETQYF. Full variable domain (outside the CDR3, taken from reference TRBV28 and TRBJ2-5): DVKVTQSSRYLVKRTGEKVFLECVQDMDHENMFWYRQDPGLGLRLIYFSYDVKMKEKGDIPEGYSVSREKKERFSLILESASTNQTSMYLCASSSSGTAQETQYFGPGTRLLVL.

The chain employs TRBV4-1 and TRBJ2-3; the D gene is possibly TRBD2 (6 bases). The CDR3 contains 15 residues. Trimming stripped 6 bases from V and 4 bases from J, with 17 bases between. Per germline, CDR1 MGHRA and CDR2 YSYEKL. The CDR3 sequence is CASRPTGLIADTQYF. CDR3 DNA sequence: TGCGCCAGCAGGCCCACGGGACTTATCGCAGATACGCAGTATTTT.

This chain links TRBV2 with TRBJ2-2; TRBD2 matches 10 bases. V dropped 3 bases and J dropped 5; count of bases not matched to a gene: 3. This CDR3 has 15 amino acids. CDR1 is SNHLY and CDR2 is FYNNEI in the germline V gene. The CDR3: CASSDKLAGTGELFF. CDR3 nucleotide sequence: TGTGCCAGCAGTGATAAACTAGCGGGGACCGGGGAGCTGTTTTTT.

This clone was detected a few times. The sample carries other DNA sequences with the same CDR3. The V call is TRBV7-9, the J call TRBJ1-6; TRBD1 aligns across 7 bases. CDR1 and CDR2 (germline): SEHNR, FQNEAQ (reference sequence). This CDR3 is built from 16 residues. The V gene end was trimmed by 1 base and the J gene end by 3 bases; junction bases not matched to a gene: 3. In DNA form, the CDR3 reads TGTGCCAGCAGCTTAGGACAGGGCTTCTATAATTCACCCCTCCACTTT. Encoded protein: CASSLGQGFYNSPLHF.

V is TRBV2 and J is TRBJ1-4; unclear D gene. The CDR3 loop spans 13 amino acids. Trimming shortened V by 7 bases and J by 8 bases, and 14 bases separated the two germline ends. Germline V gives CDR1 SNHLY, CDR2 FYNNEI. CDR3 amino acids: CASTEVPGEKLFF. The CDR3 DNA sequence: TGTGCCAGCACAGAGGTCCCGGGGGAAAAACTGTTTTTT.

The chain uses TRBV7-8 and TRBJ2-7; D remains ambiguous. The CDR3 spans 13 residues. Trimming shortened V by 5 bases and J by 0 bases, and 8 bases separated the two germline ends. Germline V CDR1 and CDR2: SGHVS, FQNEAQ. The CDR3 is CASSPFSSYEQYF. The DNA for the CDR3 is TGTGCCAGCAGCCCCTTCAGCTCCTACGAGCAGTACTTC.

This clone occurred a few times. The chain links TRBV7-3 to TRBJ2-1, with 11 bases lining up with TRBD2. From germline, CDR1 is SGHTA and CDR2 FQGTGA. V lost 5 bases to trimming and J lost 6 bases; unmatched junction nucleotides: 6. CDR3 length: 15 amino acids. Here the CDR3 DNA reads TGTGCCAGCAGCGTTAGCGGGGGGGCAGGCAATGAGCAGTTCTTC. The encoded protein is CASSVSGGAGNEQFF.

This chain uses TRBV5-1 with TRBJ1-3, with 7 bases lining up with TRBD1. CDR3 size: 16 residues. The ends lost 4 bases at V and 2 bases at J; junction bases unmatched: 9. CDR1 and CDR2 (germline): SGHRS, YFSETQ. In DNA, the CDR3 is TGCGCCAGCAGCGGAACAGGGGACCAGCCTGGAAACACCATATATTTT. This translates into CASSGTGDQPGNTIYF.

The genes are TRBV14 and TRBJ2-7, with 8 bases matching TRBD1. V was pared by 1 base and J by 4 bases, with 15 bases of the junction left unmatched. The V gene's germline CDR1 is SGHDN and CDR2 FVKESK. The CDR3 consists of 18 residues. CDR3 in amino acids: CASSQGRVRTGKRYEQYF. The CDR3 DNA follows: TGTGCCAGCAGCCAAGGGAGGGTTCGGACAGGGAAACGTTACGAGCAGTACTTC.

The count of this clone is one. V and J are TRBV10-1 and TRBJ2-2; TRBD1 agrees at 7 bases. J lost 9 bases, V lost 7 bases, and 8 bases had no gene match. The germline gives CDR1 WNHNN, CDR2 SYGVQD (reference sequence). This CDR3 has 13 residues. This CDR3 is CASNRQGTRELFF. In DNA form, the CDR3 reads TGCGCCAGCAACCGACAGGGTACCCGGGAGCTGTTTTTT.

The J gene is TRBJ2-2, the V gene TRBV7-2, with D possibly matching TRBD2 (5 bases). The V gene lost 5 bases and the J gene lost 6 bases, with 13 bases spanning the gap. This CDR3 spans 14 amino acids. CDR1 SGHTA and CDR2 FQGNSA come from the germline V gene. Here the CDR3 DNA reads TGTGCCAGCAGCGACACTAGTTACTCCGGGGAGCTGTTTTTT. This codes for CASSDTSYSGELFF.

This clone was picked up a small number of times. This chain joins TRBV19 and TRBJ1-2, with D perhaps TRBD1 (6 bases). With 5 bases removed from V and 5 bases from J, the gap between germline ends came to 15 bases. The CDR3 loop spans 14 amino acids. Germline V gene lookup returns CDR1 LNHDA and CDR2 SQIVND (reference sequence). The CDR3, as DNA: TGTGCCAGTAGTTTCATTCGGACAGATTATGGCTACACCTTC. Its translation is CASSFIRTDYGYTF.

The rearrangement links TRBV6-6 to TRBJ1-1; D gene uncertain. Germline CDR1 MNHNY, CDR2 SVGAGI (reference sequence). The CDR3 extends over 15 amino acids. V was clipped by 5 bases and J by 3 bases, with 16 bases between them. The chain's CDR3 is CASSPLSIVYTEAFF. CDR3 nucleotides: TGTGCCAGCAGTCCGCTGAGCATTGTGTACACTGAAGCTTTCTTT.

The genes are TRBV5-6 and TRBJ1-4; no clear D. The CDR3 sequence is 15 residues long. Trimming cost V 1 base and J 5 bases, with 12 bases left between them. From germline, CDR1 is SGHDT and CDR2 YYEEEE. The CDR3 bases are TGTGCCAGCAGCTTGAAAGGACCGATAAATGAAAAACTGTTTTTT. Its protein product is CASSLKGPINEKLFF.

By share, this clone counts as medium-sized. This chain uses TRBV6-5 with TRBJ1-2, with unresolved D. Germline lookup yields CDR1 MNHEY and CDR2 SVGAGI. V was trimmed by 2 bases and J by 4 bases, leaving 14 bases between them. CDR3 length equals 15 residues. The CDR3 spells CASSYGAGGFYGYTF. The DNA of the CDR3 is TGTGCCAGCAGTTACGGCGCAGGCGGATTCTATGGCTACACCTTC.

The chain combines TRBV5-4 with TRBJ2-5; D may match TRBD1 or TRBD2 (6 bases each). Germline loops: CDR1 SGHNT, CDR2 YYREEE (reference sequence). The V end was cut by 6 bases, the J end by 0 bases, with 12 bases between. The CDR3 is 14 residues long. CDR3 loop: CASKGGANQETQYF. In DNA form, the CDR3 reads TGTGCCAGCAAGGGGGGCGCGAACCAAGAGACCCAGTACTTC.

V is TRBV7-2 and J is TRBJ2-7, with a tentative D call TRBD2 (5 bases). The CDR3 runs 15 residues. With 4 bases removed from V and 3 bases from J, the gap between germline ends came to 16 bases. Germline V gives CDR1 SGHTA, CDR2 FQGNSA. The CDR3 DNA reads as TGTGCCAGCAGCTCGGCCGGGATCACCTACTACGAGCAGTACTTC. Translation gives CASSSAGITYYEQYF. The full variable domain, in which reference TRBV7-2 and TRBJ2-7 provide the parts outside the CDR3, is GAGVSQSPSNKVTEKGKDVELRCDPISGHTALYWYRQSLGQGLEFLIYFQGNSAPDKSGLPSDRFSAERTGGSVSTLTIQRTQQEDSAVYLCASSSAGITYYEQYFGPGTRLTVT.

The chain carries TRBV11-2 and TRBJ2-1; D is possibly TRBD2 (7 bases). Trimming pared 5 bases from V and 8 bases from J, leaving 22 bases between. The CDR3 is 16 residues long. Germline CDR1 is SGHAT and CDR2 is FQNNGV. The DNA for the CDR3 is TGTGCCAGCAGCCCCTACCTCGACGGGGGGCCGTATGAGCAGTTCTTC. Translating it yields CASSPYLDGGPYEQFF.